This TCR beta chain stems from a study of cytomegalovirus exposure and HLA in healthy donors. Study overall: Samples from HLA-typed donors yielded some 85 million unique TCRs in an early data release.

Overall study findings and caveats: Among TCR beta chains, those listed as cytomegalovirus-associated numbered over 150.

Healthy people donating bone marrow made up the donors. V gave up 6 bases and J gave up 1 base, with 9 bases separating them. This CDR3 has 13 residues. Per germline, CDR1 SEHNR and CDR2 FQNEAQ (reference sequence). As regards this clone: No antigen is known for it.

It was with 60 Vbeta and 13 Jbeta primers that the PCR ran. The data were produced by immunoSEQ multiplex PCR, yet TCRdb's version contains in-frame clones alone and is incomplete. The sample yields some 160,000 clones, about 84% seen once. This clonotype was obtained from a man aged 45-65 years in good health and CMV-seropositive. What was sequenced was PBMCs. The rearrangement links TRBV7-9 to TRBJ1-1, with a tentative D call TRBD1 (5 bases). The CDR3 nucleotides read TGTGCCAGCAGAGAGACAGCGAACACTGAAGCTTTCTTT. This encodes CASRETANTEAFF.